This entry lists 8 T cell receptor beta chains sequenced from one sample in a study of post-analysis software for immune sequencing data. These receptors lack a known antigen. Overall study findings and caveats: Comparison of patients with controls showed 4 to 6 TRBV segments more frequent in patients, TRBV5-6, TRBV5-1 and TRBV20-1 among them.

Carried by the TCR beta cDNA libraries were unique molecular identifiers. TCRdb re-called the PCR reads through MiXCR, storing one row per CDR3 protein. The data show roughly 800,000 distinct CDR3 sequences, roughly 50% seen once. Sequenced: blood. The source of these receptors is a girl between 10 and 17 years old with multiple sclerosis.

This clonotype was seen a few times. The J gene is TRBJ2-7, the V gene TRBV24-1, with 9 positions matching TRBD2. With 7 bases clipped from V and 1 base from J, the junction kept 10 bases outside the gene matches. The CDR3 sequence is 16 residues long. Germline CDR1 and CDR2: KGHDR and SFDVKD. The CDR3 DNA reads TGTGCCACCAGCGCCGCCGATAGCGGGAGATCCTACGAGCAGTACTTC. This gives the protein CATSAADSGRSYEQYF.

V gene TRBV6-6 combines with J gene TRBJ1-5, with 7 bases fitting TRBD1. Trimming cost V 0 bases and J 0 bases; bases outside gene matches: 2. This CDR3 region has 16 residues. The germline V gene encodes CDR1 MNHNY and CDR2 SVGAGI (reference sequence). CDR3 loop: CASSYSRGRSNQPQHF. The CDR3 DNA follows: TGTGCCAGCAGTTACTCTAGGGGGCGTAGCAATCAGCCCCAGCATTTT.

The CDR3 sequence is CASPEDSNTEAFF. The CDR3 bases are TGTGCCAGCCCCGAGGACAGCAACACTGAAGCTTTCTTT. J is TRBJ1-1 and V is TRBV25-1; perhaps TRBD1 as D (6 bases). Germline CDR1 is MGHDK and CDR2 is SYGVNS. The CDR3 spans 13 residues. V lost 8 bases to trimming and J lost 2 bases, with 12 bases between them.

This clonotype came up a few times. CDR3 DNA: TGCGCCAGCAGCCAAGATAAGGAGAACTATGGCTACACCTTC. Amino acid sequence: CASSQDKENYGYTF. The chain links TRBV4-3 to TRBJ1-2, with D uncertain. Germline V lookup: CDR1 LGHNA, CDR2 YSLEER. This CDR3 is built from 14 residues. V was shortened by 0 bases and J by 2 bases, with 7 bases between the two germline ends.

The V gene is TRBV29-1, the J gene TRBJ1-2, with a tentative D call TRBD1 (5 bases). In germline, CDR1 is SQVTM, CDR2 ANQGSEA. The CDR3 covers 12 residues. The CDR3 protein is CKCRDSYNGYTF. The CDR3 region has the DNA TGCAAGTGCCGGGACTCTTATAATGGCTACACCTTC.

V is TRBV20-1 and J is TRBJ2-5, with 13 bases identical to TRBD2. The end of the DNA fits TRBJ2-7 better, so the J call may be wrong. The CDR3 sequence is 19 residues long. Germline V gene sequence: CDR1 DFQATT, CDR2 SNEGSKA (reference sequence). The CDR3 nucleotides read TGCAGTGCTAGAGATTTGATGGGACTAGCGGGACGATGCGTCTACGAGCAGTACTTC. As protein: CSARDLMGLAGRCVYEQYF.

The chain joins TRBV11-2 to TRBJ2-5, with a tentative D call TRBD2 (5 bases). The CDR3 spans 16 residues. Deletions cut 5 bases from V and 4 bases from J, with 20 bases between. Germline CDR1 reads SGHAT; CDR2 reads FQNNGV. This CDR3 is CASSLGSGLVRETQYF. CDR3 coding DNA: TGTGCCAGCAGCCTCGGCTCGGGGTTAGTAAGAGAGACCCAGTACTTC.

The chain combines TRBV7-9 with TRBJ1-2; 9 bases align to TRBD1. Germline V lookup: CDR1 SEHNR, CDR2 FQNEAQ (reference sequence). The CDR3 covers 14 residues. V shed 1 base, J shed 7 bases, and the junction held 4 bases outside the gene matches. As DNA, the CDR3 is TGTGCCAGCAGCTTAGATGTGACAGGGGGTGGCTACACCTTC. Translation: CASSLDVTGGGYTF.